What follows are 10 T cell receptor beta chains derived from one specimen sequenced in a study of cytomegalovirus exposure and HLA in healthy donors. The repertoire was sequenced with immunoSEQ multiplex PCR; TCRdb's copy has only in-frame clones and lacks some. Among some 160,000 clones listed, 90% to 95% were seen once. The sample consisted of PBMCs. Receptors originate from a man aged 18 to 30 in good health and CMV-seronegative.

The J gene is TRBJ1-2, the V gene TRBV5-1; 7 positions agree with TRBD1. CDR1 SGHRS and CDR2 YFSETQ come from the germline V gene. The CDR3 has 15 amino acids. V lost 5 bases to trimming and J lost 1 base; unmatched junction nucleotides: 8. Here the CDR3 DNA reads TGCGCCAGCAGTTACGGACAGGAGATTAACTATGGCTACACCTTC. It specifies CASSYGQEINYGYTF.

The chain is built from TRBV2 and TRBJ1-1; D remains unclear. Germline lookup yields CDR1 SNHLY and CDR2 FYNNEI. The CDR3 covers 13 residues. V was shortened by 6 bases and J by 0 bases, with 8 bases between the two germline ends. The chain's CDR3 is CASRTKMNTEAFF. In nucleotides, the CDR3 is TGTGCCAGCAGGACTAAAATGAACACTGAAGCTTTCTTT.

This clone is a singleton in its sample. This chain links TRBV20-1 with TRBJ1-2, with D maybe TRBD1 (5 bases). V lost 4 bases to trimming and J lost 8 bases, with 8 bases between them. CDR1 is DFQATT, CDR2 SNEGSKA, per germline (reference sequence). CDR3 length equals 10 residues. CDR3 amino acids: CSATGSGYTF. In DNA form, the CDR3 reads TGCAGTGCTACAGGGTCAGGCTACACCTTC.

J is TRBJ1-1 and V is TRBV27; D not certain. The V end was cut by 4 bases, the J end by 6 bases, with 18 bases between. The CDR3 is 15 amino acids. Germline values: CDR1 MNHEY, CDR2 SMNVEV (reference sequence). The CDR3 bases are TGTGCCAGCAGTTCCCTTCTAGGTGGGTCGGCTGAAGCTTTCTTT. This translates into CASSSLLGGSAEAFF.

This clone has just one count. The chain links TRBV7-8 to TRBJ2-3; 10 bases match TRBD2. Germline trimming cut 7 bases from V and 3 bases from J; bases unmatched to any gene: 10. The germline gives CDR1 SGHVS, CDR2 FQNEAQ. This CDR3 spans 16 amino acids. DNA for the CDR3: TGTGCCAGCATCCCAGCGGGAGGGCCCCGTACAGATACGCAGTATTTT. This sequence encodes CASIPAGGPRTDTQYF.

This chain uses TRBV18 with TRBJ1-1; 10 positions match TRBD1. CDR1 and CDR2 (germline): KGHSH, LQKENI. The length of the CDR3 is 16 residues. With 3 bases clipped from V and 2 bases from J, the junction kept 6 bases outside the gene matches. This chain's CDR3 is CASSPYRQGANTEAFF. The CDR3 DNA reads TGTGCCAGCTCACCCTATCGACAGGGGGCAAACACTGAAGCTTTCTTT. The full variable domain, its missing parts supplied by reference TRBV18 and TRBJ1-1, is NAGVMQNPRHLVRRRGQEARLRCSPMKGHSHVYWYRQLPEEGLKFMVYLQKENIIDESGMPKERFSAEFPKEGPSILRIQQVVRGDSAAYFCASSPYRQGANTEAFFGQGTRLTVV.

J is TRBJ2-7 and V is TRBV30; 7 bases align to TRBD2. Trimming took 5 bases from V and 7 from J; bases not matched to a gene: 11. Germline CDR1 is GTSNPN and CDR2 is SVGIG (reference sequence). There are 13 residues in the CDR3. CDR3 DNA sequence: TGTGCCTGGGAACCGGGGAGGGCCGGGGAGCAGTACTTC. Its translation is CAWEPGRAGEQYF. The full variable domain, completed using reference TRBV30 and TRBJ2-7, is SQTIHQWPATLVQPVGSPLSLECTVEGTSNPNLYWYRQAAGRGLQLLFYSVGIGQISSEVPQNLSASRPQDRQFILSSKKLLLSDSGFYLCAWEPGRAGEQYFGPGTRLTVT.

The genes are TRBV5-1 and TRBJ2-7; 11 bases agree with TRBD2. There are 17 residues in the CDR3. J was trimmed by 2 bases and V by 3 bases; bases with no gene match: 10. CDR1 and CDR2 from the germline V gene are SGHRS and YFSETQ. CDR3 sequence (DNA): TGCGCCAGCAGCTCGTCCCCTACTAGCGGGGGCCCCTACGAGCAGTACTTC. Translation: CASSSSPTSGGPYEQYF. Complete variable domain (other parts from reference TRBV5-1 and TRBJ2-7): KAGVTQTPRYLIKTRGQQVTLSCSPISGHRSVSWYQQTPGQGLQFLFEYFSETQRNKGNFPGRFSGRQFSNSRSEMNVSTLELGDSALYLCASSSSPTSGGPYEQYFGPGTRLTVT.

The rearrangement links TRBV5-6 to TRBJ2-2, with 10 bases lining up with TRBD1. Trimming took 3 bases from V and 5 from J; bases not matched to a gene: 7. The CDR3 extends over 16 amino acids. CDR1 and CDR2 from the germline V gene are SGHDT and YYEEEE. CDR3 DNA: TGTGCCAGCAGCTGGCTCCGGGACAGGGGTACCGGGGAGCTGTTTTTT. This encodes CASSWLRDRGTGELFF.

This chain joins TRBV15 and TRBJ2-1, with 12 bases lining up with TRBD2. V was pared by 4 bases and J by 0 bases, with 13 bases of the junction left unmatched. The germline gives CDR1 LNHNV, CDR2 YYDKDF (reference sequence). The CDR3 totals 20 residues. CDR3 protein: CATSTEAGLAGTSSYNEQFF. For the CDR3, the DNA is TGTGCCACCAGCACAGAAGCGGGACTAGCGGGTACTAGCTCCTACAATGAGCAGTTCTTC. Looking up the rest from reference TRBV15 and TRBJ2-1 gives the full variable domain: DAMVIQNPRYQVTQFGKPVTLSCSQTLNHNVMYWYQQKSSQAPKLLFHYYDKDFNNEADTPDNFQSRRPNTSFCFLDIRSPGLGDTAMYLCATSTEAGLAGTSSYNEQFFGPGTRLTVL.